The next 14 T cell receptor beta chains were all read from a single sample in a study of T cell changes during pregnancy in multiple sclerosis. Using immunoSEQ multiplex PCR, the repertoire was profiled, and TCRdb retains in-frame clones only, with some absent. The sample yields about 120,000 clones, roughly 92% seen once. The sequencing used peripheral blood, collected in the third trimester of pregnancy. The receptors were gathered from a female donor with multiple sclerosis, enrolled in a pregnancy study.

V is TRBV5-1 and J is TRBJ2-7; TRBD2 aligns across 14 bases. Losses at the gene ends were 4 bases for V and 4 bases for J; bases not matched to a gene: 7. Germline V gene lookup returns CDR1 SGHRS and CDR2 YFSETQ. There are 16 residues in the CDR3. The CDR3 protein is CASSPRTSGRYYEQYF. The DNA of the CDR3 is TGCGCCAGCAGCCCCCGGACTAGCGGGAGGTATTACGAGCAGTACTTC.

The chain combines TRBV28 with TRBJ2-3; 9 nucleotides match TRBD2. The length of the CDR3 is 20 residues. CDR1 is MDHEN, CDR2 SYDVKM, per germline. Trimming removed 2 bases from V and 6 bases from J; junction bases left unmatched: 21. The CDR3 region is CASSLRSRRGLAGPGDTQYF. In DNA, the CDR3 is TGTGCCAGCAGTTTAAGGTCGAGAAGGGGGCTAGCGGGACCGGGGGATACGCAGTATTTT.

The V call is TRBV5-1, the J call TRBJ1-1, with D tentatively TRBD1 (6 bases). The CDR3 extends over 14 amino acids. Germline CDR1 is SGHRS and CDR2 is YFSETQ. V was pared by 4 bases and J by 0 bases, with 10 bases between. In nucleotides, the CDR3 is TGCGCCAGCAGCCGGGGACAAGTGAACACTGAAGCTTTCTTT. Translated: CASSRGQVNTEAFF. Complete variable domain (other parts from reference TRBV5-1 and TRBJ1-1): KAGVTQTPRYLIKTRGQQVTLSCSPISGHRSVSWYQQTPGQGLQFLFEYFSETQRNKGNFPGRFSGRQFSNSRSEMNVSTLELGDSALYLCASSRGQVNTEAFFGQGTRLTVV.

V is TRBV9 and J is TRBJ2-1; TRBD2 matches at 12 bases. The CDR3 runs 15 residues. V gave up 3 bases and J gave up 4 bases; unmatched junction bases: 2. The V gene's germline CDR1 is SGDLS and CDR2 YYNGEE. This chain's CDR3 is CASSAGLAGYNEQFF. The CDR3 DNA reads as TGTGCCAGCAGCGCGGGACTAGCGGGTTACAATGAGCAGTTCTTC.

The genes are TRBV11-3 and TRBJ2-1; 8 nucleotides align to TRBD1. With 0 bases clipped from V and 4 bases from J, the junction kept 2 bases outside the gene matches. Looked up from germline, CDR1 is SGHNT and CDR2 is YENEEA. The length of the CDR3 is 15 residues. CDR3 sequence (DNA): TGTGCCAGCAGCTTAGACAGGGGGCAGTACAATGAGCAGTTCTTC. This codes for CASSLDRGQYNEQFF.

The rearrangement joins TRBV5-1 to TRBJ1-1; D is unresolved. The CDR3 runs to 14 residues. Looked up from germline, CDR1 is SGHRS and CDR2 is YFSETQ. Trimming took off 5 bases at V and 4 bases at J, with 15 bases between the two ends. CDR3 sequence (DNA): TGCGCCAGCAGTTTAAGCGGTTCGAGCACTGAAGCTTTCTTT. Amino acid sequence: CASSLSGSSTEAFF.

This chain links TRBV11-2 with TRBJ2-1; 15 nucleotides line up with TRBD2. Germline V gene sequence: CDR1 SGHAT, CDR2 FQNNGV. The CDR3 consists of 15 residues. The V and J ends lost 3 bases and 7 bases, in that order; junction bases with no gene match: 1. The CDR3 protein is CASSLGLAGGNEQFF. The CDR3 nucleotides are TGTGCCAGCAGCTTGGGACTAGCGGGAGGTAATGAGCAGTTCTTC. The full variable domain, completed using reference TRBV11-2 and TRBJ2-1, is EAGVAQSPRYKIIEKRQSVAFWCNPISGHATLYWYQQILGQGPKLLIQFQNNGVVDDSQLPKDRFSAERLKGVDSTLKIQPAKLEDSAVYLCASSLGLAGGNEQFFGPGTRLTVL.

The rearrangement uses TRBV5-1 and TRBJ2-7; D possibly corresponds to TRBD2 (6 bases). CDR1 is SGHRS, CDR2 YFSETQ, per germline. The CDR3 covers 15 residues. Trimming shortened V by 1 base and J by 6 bases, and 17 bases separated the two germline ends. The CDR3 region has the DNA TGCGCCAGCAGCTTGCTCCCGGGACTCATGGGCGAGCAGTACTTC. Translating it yields CASSLLPGLMGEQYF.

CDR3 protein: CASSPKLRGRAGELFF. The CDR3 region has the DNA TGTGCCAGCAGCCCCAAGTTGAGGGGGCGGGCCGGGGAGCTGTTTTTT. The rearrangement joins TRBV9 to TRBJ2-2, with TRBD1 matching 7 bases. This CDR3 contains 16 residues. CDR1 is SGDLS and CDR2 is YYNGEE in the germline V gene. V lost 4 bases, J lost 6 bases, and 12 bases stayed unmatched.

V usage is TRBV9 and J usage is TRBJ2-1; 7 nucleotides agree with TRBD1. CDR3 size: 15 residues. V was pared by 3 bases and J by 5 bases, with 8 bases of the junction left unmatched. Germline V CDR1 and CDR2: SGDLS, YYNGEE. The CDR3 region has the DNA TGTGCCAGCAGCGCGACTCAGGGGGTCGACAATGAGCAGTTCTTC. Its protein product is CASSATQGVDNEQFF.

V and J are TRBV5-8 and TRBJ2-1, with 7 positions matching TRBD2. V was pared by 4 bases and J by 3 bases, with 13 bases of the junction left unmatched. This CDR3 has 17 residues. Germline loops: CDR1 SGHTS, CDR2 YDEGEE. The CDR3 protein is CASSTAGWRENYNEQFF. The CDR3 DNA reads as TGTGCCAGCAGCACAGCCGGGTGGCGGGAGAACTACAATGAGCAGTTCTTC. Full variable domain (outside the CDR3, taken from reference TRBV5-8 and TRBJ2-1): EAGVTQSPTHLIKTRGQQATLRCSPISGHTSVYWYQQALGLGLQFLLWYDEGEERNRGNFPPRFSGRQFPNYSSELNVNALELEDSALYLCASSTAGWRENYNEQFFGPGTRLTVL.

The chain links TRBV19 to TRBJ1-2; TRBD1 matches 7 bases. CDR3 size: 16 residues. J lost 4 bases, V lost 5 bases, and 13 bases had no gene match. Germline V gene lookup returns CDR1 LNHDA and CDR2 SQIVND (reference sequence). The CDR3 sequence is CASSGERQGTGYGYTF. The CDR3 coding sequence is TGTGCCAGTAGTGGGGAGAGACAGGGAACTGGCTATGGCTACACCTTC.

This clone showed up just once. The chain couples TRBV7-9 to TRBJ2-7, with TRBD1 as a possible D gene (5 bases). Germline V gene lookup returns CDR1 SEHNR and CDR2 FQNEAQ (reference sequence). This CDR3 spans 15 amino acids. Deletions cut 1 base from V and 6 bases from J, with 16 bases between. The CDR3 reads CASSLGAGFNPEQYF. The CDR3 DNA is TGTGCCAGCAGCTTAGGGGCAGGGTTTAATCCCGAGCAGTACTTC.

This sequence joins TRBV6-1 and TRBJ2-3; D may be TRBD2 (5 bases). The V end lost 2 bases, the J end lost 5 bases, and 14 bases lay between the germline ends. Germline CDR1 and CDR2: MNHNS and SASEGT. The CDR3 extends over 15 amino acids. The CDR3 here is CASSEFRLREDTQYF. The DNA for the CDR3 is TGTGCCAGCAGTGAATTCAGGCTACGGGAAGATACGCAGTATTTT.